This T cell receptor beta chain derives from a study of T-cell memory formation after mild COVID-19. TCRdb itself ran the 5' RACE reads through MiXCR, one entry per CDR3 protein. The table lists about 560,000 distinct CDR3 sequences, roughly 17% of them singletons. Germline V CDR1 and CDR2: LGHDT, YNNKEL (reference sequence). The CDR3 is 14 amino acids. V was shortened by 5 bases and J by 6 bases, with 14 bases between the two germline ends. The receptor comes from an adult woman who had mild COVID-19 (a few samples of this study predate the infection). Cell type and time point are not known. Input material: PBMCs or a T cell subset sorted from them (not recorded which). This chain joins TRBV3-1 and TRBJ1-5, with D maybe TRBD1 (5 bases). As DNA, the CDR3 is TGTGCCAGCAGCGCCGACAGTAACCGTCAGCCCCAGCATTTT. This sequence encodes CASSADSNRQPQHF.